The 14 T cell receptor beta chains below were found in one sample sequenced in a study of human T cells and chemical hapten exposure. Described time point: patch test 2, 6 weeks after DPC sensitization. The treatment here: therapeutic diphenylcyclopropenone sensitization with weekly scalp DPC. TCRdb processed the RACE reads anew with MiXCR; each CDR3 protein has one entry. The sample records some 42,000 distinct CDR3 sequences, 8.9% being singletons. The sample consisted of whole blood, taken in connection with sensitization to the hapten diphenylcyclopropenone (DPC). Receptors originate from a woman in her thirties or forties with alopecia areata. Some clones in this sample may be carry-over from other donors' samples.

V gene TRBV20-1 combines with J gene TRBJ2-7, with D possibly being TRBD1 (5 bases). CDR1 is DFQATT, CDR2 SNEGSKA, per germline (reference sequence). Trimming shortened V by 3 bases and J by 2 bases, and 14 bases separated the two germline ends. CDR3 length: 14 amino acids. The CDR3: CSASMGRVAYEQYF. CDR3 DNA sequence: TGCAGTGCTAGTATGGGGCGAGTGGCCTACGAGCAGTACTTC.

In this sample, this clonotype turned up many times. V and J are TRBV14 and TRBJ2-7; 8 nucleotides line up with TRBD2. The V gene end was trimmed by 3 bases and the J gene end by 6 bases; junction bases not matched to a gene: 4. The CDR3 covers 13 residues. Germline assignment: CDR1 SGHDN and CDR2 FVKESK. The CDR3 region is CASSHFGGGEQYF. The CDR3 DNA reads TGTGCCAGCAGCCATTTCGGGGGGGGCGAGCAGTACTTC.

The CDR3 region has the DNA TGCAGTGCGGGCCGGGGGGGCGCCCCTGAAGCTTTCTTT. Translation gives CSAGRGGAPEAFF. The chain has TRBV20-1 and TRBJ1-1, with a tentative D call TRBD1 (6 bases). This CDR3 has 13 amino acids. V lost 6 bases and J 6 bases, leaving 17 bases between the germline ends. Looked up from germline, CDR1 is DFQATT and CDR2 is SNEGSKA (reference sequence).

By sample share, this clonotype is large (0.1 to 1%). The chain couples TRBV10-2 to TRBJ1-5; TRBD1 might be the D (5 bases). The germline V gene has CDR1 WSHSY and CDR2 SAAADI. This CDR3 has 14 amino acids. V was clipped by 0 bases and J by 3 bases, with 6 bases between them. The CDR3: CASSESGVNQPQHF. The CDR3 DNA is TGCGCCAGCAGTGAGTCAGGGGTCAATCAGCCCCAGCATTTT.

This clonotype was picked up many times. J is TRBJ1-2 and V is TRBV5-8; no definite D call. Germline CDR1 reads SGHTS; CDR2 reads YDEGEE. The CDR3 totals 12 residues. The V gene lost 0 bases and the J gene lost 6 bases, with 6 bases spanning the gap. CDR3 coding DNA: TGTGCCAGCAGCTTGGCCTTCGATGGCTACACCTTC. This gives the protein CASSLAFDGYTF.

This clonotype was found many times. This chain joins TRBV7-2 and TRBJ1-2; D gene unclear. Germline CDR1 is SGHTA and CDR2 is FQGNSA. V lost 1 base and J 8 bases, leaving 11 bases between the germline ends. The CDR3 totals 13 residues. CDR3 sequence: CASSLERAGGYTF. The CDR3 DNA follows: TGTGCCAGCAGCTTAGAGCGGGCCGGAGGCTACACCTTC.

This clonotype was observed at least ten times. V gene TRBV5-1 combines with J gene TRBJ1-1, with no clear D. Looked up from germline, CDR1 is SGHRS and CDR2 is YFSETQ. The CDR3 extends over 13 amino acids. V was clipped by 1 base and J by 2 bases, with 6 bases between them. The CDR3 nucleotides are TGCGCCAGCAGCTTGAAGACCAACACTGAAGCTTTCTTT. Protein sequence: CASSLKTNTEAFF.

In this sample, this clonotype turned up many times. The chain employs TRBV4-1 and TRBJ2-7; weak D call: TRBD1 (6 bases). The ends were cut back, 0 bases at V and 2 bases at J, with 14 bases in the middle. From germline, CDR1 is MGHRA and CDR2 YSYEKL. The CDR3 has 16 amino acids. The CDR3 region has the DNA TGCGCCAGCAGCCAAGATAGGGCAGGGGCTACCTACGAGCAGTACTTC. Its protein product is CASSQDRAGATYEQYF.

This clonotype was seen at least ten times. Relative to the germline gene, one junction end is altered; a read error may explain this. The rearrangement links TRBV5-1 to TRBJ1-4; 7 nucleotides line up with TRBD1. CDR1 is SGHRS, CDR2 YFSETQ, per germline. This CDR3 contains 14 residues. The CDR3 protein is CASRLGQHNEKLFF. In DNA form, the CDR3 reads TGCGCCAGCAGATTGGGACAGCATAATGAAAAACTGTTTTTT.

There are many counts of this clonotype. The chain uses TRBV7-8 and TRBJ1-5; D is possibly TRBD1 (5 bases). Per germline, CDR1 SGHVS and CDR2 FQNEAQ. The CDR3 spans 14 residues. The V end lost 2 bases, the J end lost 4 bases, and 9 bases lay between the germline ends. CDR3 nucleotide sequence: TGTGCCAGCAGCTTAAGTCGGGGGAATCAGCCCCAGCATTTT. The encoded protein is CASSLSRGNQPQHF.

This clonotype was counted ten times or more. The V call is TRBV6-2 or TRBV6-3, the J call TRBJ2-7; either TRBD1 or TRBD2 may fit D (5 bases each). CDR3 length: 17 amino acids. Germline V gives CDR1 MNHEY, CDR2 SVGEGT. The V and J ends lost 5 bases and 0 bases respectively, with 20 bases between them. CDR3 region: CASSKLPGTHYSYEQYF. Written as DNA, the CDR3 is TGTGCCAGCAGTAAATTACCAGGGACGCACTACTCCTACGAGCAGTACTTC.

In this sample, this clonotype turned up many times. Germline is not matched at one junction end, which may reflect a read error. The V and J genes are TRBV3-1 and TRBJ2-3; weak D call: TRBD2 (7 bases). This CDR3 contains 14 residues. Germline values: CDR1 LGHDT, CDR2 YNNKEL (reference sequence). This CDR3 reads CASSQAGGTDTQYF. The CDR3 DNA is TGTGCCAGCAGCCAAGCGGGGGGCACTGATACGCAGTATTTT.

The chain recombines TRBV28 with TRBJ2-5, with a weak D call TRBD1 (5 bases). CDR3 length: 15 residues. Trimming pared 0 bases from V and 5 bases from J, leaving 13 bases between. CDR1 is MDHEN and CDR2 is SYDVKM in the germline V gene. CDR3 loop: CASSLWGRHRETQYF. For the CDR3, the DNA is TGTGCCAGCAGTTTATGGGGCCGGCACAGGGAGACCCAGTACTTC.

This clonotype has a count of ten or more. This chain joins TRBV9 and TRBJ2-1; D tentatively fits TRBD1 or TRBD2 (5 bases each). Germline V gene sequence: CDR1 SGDLS, CDR2 YYNGEE. The CDR3 is 15 amino acids. V dropped 2 bases and J dropped 9 bases, with 18 bases sitting between them. The CDR3: CASSVRDPYDSEQFF. CDR3 coding DNA: TGTGCCAGCAGCGTTAGGGACCCCTACGACAGTGAGCAGTTCTTC.